The clone carrying this TCR beta chain was observed a few times. This specimen belongs to a study of type 1 regulatory T cells. Study details: T-allo10 is a Tr1-enriched, alloantigen-specific CD4 T cell product made in vitro.

TCRdb called the reads again in MiXCR, with one record for every CDR3 protein. The sample comprises some 90,000 distinct CDR3 sequences, roughly 31% of which are singletons, and 2.2% rests with the top ten. Material for sequencing was CD4+ T cells, either the whole sample or a sorted fraction (not recorded which). This receptor was identified in a human donor in good health.

The CDR3 is CASSYSQGLQETQYF. The CDR3 DNA reads TGTGCCAGCAGCTATAGTCAGGGGCTACAAGAGACCCAGTACTTC. The chain has TRBV5-6 and TRBJ2-5; D perhaps matches TRBD1 (6 bases). The CDR3 is 15 residues long. Germline V gene lookup returns CDR1 SGHDT and CDR2 YYEEEE. Trimming left V 3 bases short and J 2 bases short, with 14 bases between.